This T cell receptor (beta chain) derives from a study of blood T cell repertoires in COVID-19. This clone was counted between two and nine times. The data were produced by immunoSEQ multiplex PCR, yet TCRdb's version contains in-frame clones alone and is incomplete. The sample has about 180,000 clones; approximately 92% are singletons. The V end was cut by 1 base, the J end by 1 base, with 19 bases between. From germline, CDR1 is SGHTA and CDR2 FQGTGA. This CDR3 spans 18 amino acids. Sequencing input: PBMCs or T cells enriched from blood (not recorded which). The chain joins TRBV7-3 to TRBJ1-1; TRBD1 might be the D (6 bases). This clonotype was sampled from a woman aged 35 to 49 with acute COVID-19. The CDR3 DNA sequence: TGTGCCAGCAGCTTAAGGGCGATTGGGGGCGAGGGGAACACTGAAGCTTTCTTT. As protein: CASSLRAIGGEGNTEAFF.